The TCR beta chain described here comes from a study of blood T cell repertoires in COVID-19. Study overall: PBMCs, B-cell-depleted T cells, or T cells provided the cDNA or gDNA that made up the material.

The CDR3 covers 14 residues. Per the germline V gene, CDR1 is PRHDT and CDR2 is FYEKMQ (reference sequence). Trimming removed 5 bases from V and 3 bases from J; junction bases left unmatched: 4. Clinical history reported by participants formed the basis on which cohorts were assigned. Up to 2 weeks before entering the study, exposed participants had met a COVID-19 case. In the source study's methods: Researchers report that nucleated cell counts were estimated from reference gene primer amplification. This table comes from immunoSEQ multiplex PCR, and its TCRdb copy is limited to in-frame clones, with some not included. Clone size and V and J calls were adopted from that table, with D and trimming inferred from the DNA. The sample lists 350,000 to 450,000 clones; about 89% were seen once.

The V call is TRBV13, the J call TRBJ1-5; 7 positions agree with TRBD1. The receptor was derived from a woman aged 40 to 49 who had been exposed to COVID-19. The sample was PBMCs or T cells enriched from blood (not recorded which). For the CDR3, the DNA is TGTGCCAGCAGCCTTGGGACAGTCAATCAGCCCCAGCATTTT. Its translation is CASSLGTVNQPQHF.